The 31 T cell receptor beta chains listed next were all sequenced from one sample in a study of blood T cell repertoires in COVID-19. Only in-frame clones appear in the TCRdb table, and some are missing; sequencing was by immunoSEQ multiplex PCR. The sample has roughly 24,000 clones; approximately 86% are singletons. Source material: peripheral blood. The receptor source for this set is a human donor in a cohort sampled during active COVID-19.

The rearrangement uses TRBV7-3 and TRBJ1-2; 7 bases agree with TRBD1. The germline V gene encodes CDR1 SGHTA and CDR2 FQGTGA. Trimming removed 5 bases from V and 6 bases from J; junction bases left unmatched: 12. The CDR3 is 15 amino acids. Here the CDR3 DNA reads TGTGCCAGCAGCCACATTGAACTCCAGGGGGATGGCTACACCTTC. It translates to CASSHIELQGDGYTF.

This clone was observed a few times. V usage is TRBV28 and J usage is TRBJ2-7, with D possibly TRBD1 on 5 matching bases. The CDR3 length is 13 residues. The V gene's germline CDR1 is MDHEN and CDR2 SYDVKM. Trimming took 1 base from V and 6 from J, leaving 10 bases between them. CDR3 region: CASSLLQAAEQYF. CDR3 sequence (DNA): TGTGCCAGCAGTTTATTACAGGCCGCCGAGCAGTACTTC.

Only a few counts were recorded for this clone. CDR3 in amino acids: CASSSFPDLSRGDTQYF. The DNA of the CDR3 is TGCGCCAGCAGTAGTTTCCCGGACCTTAGCCGGGGGGATACGCAGTATTTT. The chain links TRBV10-2 to TRBJ2-3; D might be TRBD2 (6 bases). Between the trimmed V and J ends, which lost 5 bases and 6 bases, there was a span of 24 bases. The CDR3 totals 17 residues. CDR1 and CDR2 (germline): WSHSY, SAAADI.

The table lists this clone with a few counts. The chain recombines TRBV27 with TRBJ1-1; D might be TRBD1 (5 bases). The length of the CDR3 is 14 residues. Germline assignment: CDR1 MNHEY and CDR2 SMNVEV (reference sequence). V was pared by 5 bases and J by 6 bases, with 16 bases between. Written as DNA, the CDR3 is TGTGCCAGCAGTCCGGCGGGGCGGGCGTCTGAAGCTTTCTTT. Translating it yields CASSPAGRASEAFF.

The genes are TRBV5-8 and TRBJ1-2; D unclear. CDR3 length equals 12 residues. Germline CDR1 SGHTS, CDR2 YDEGEE. With 2 bases removed from V and 8 bases from J, the gap between germline ends came to 10 bases. The CDR3 DNA reads as TGTGCCAGCAGCTTCCCCACCCGGGGCTACACCTTC. Translation: CASSFPTRGYTF. Full variable domain (missing parts from reference TRBV5-8 and TRBJ1-2): EAGVTQSPTHLIKTRGQQATLRCSPISGHTSVYWYQQALGLGLQFLLWYDEGEERNRGNFPPRFSGRQFPNYSSELNVNALELEDSALYLCASSFPTRGYTFGSGTRLTVV.

V usage is TRBV5-1 and J usage is TRBJ1-1, with D possibly matching TRBD1 (6 bases). The V end lost 2 bases, the J end lost 0 bases, and 8 bases lay between the germline ends. The CDR3 has 14 residues. Germline values: CDR1 SGHRS, CDR2 YFSETQ. The CDR3 sequence is CASSLTGMNTEAFF. The CDR3 DNA reads TGCGCCAGCAGCTTAACAGGGATGAACACTGAAGCTTTCTTT.

CDR3 nucleotides: TGTGCCAGTAGTATAGACAGGGATTTGACTGGCTACACCTTC. It translates to CASSIDRDLTGYTF. The J gene is TRBJ1-2, the V gene TRBV19; tentatively, D is TRBD1 (5 bases). Trimming took off 0 bases at V and 7 bases at J, with 12 bases between the two ends. CDR1 and CDR2 from the germline V gene are LNHDA and SQIVND (reference sequence). The CDR3 is 14 residues long.

V gene TRBV4-3 combines with J gene TRBJ1-6; 10 nucleotides match TRBD1. V trimming: 2 bases; J trimming: 0 bases; junction bases outside the gene matches: 7. Per germline, CDR1 LGHNA and CDR2 YSLEER. The length of the CDR3 is 19 residues. CDR3 bases: TGCGCCAGCAGCCAAACCTCCGGGACAGGGGACTCCTATAATTCACCCCTCCACTTT. Its protein is CASSQTSGTGDSYNSPLHF.

The gene calls are TRBV13 and TRBJ2-5; D is unclear. CDR3 size: 14 residues. V was pared by 0 bases and J by 5 bases, with 10 bases between. The germline CDR1 and CDR2 sequences are PRHDT and FYEKMQ (reference sequence). The CDR3, as DNA: TGTGCCAGCAGCTTAGGACGCTTGCGTGAGACCCAGTACTTC. Translating gives CASSLGRLRETQYF.

The chain carries TRBV29-1 and TRBJ1-1; D might be TRBD1 (6 bases). Between the trimmed V and J ends, which lost 7 bases and 1 base, there was a span of 10 bases. CDR3 length: 12 residues. The germline CDR1 and CDR2 sequences are SQVTM and ANQGSEA. This CDR3 reads CSGKQGNTEAFF. CDR3 sequence (DNA): TGCAGCGGGAAACAGGGGAACACTGAAGCTTTCTTT.

The chain employs TRBV5-4 and TRBJ2-7; the D gene is possibly TRBD1 (6 bases). V gave up 4 bases and J gave up 3 bases, with 14 bases separating them. The CDR3 has 14 amino acids. CDR1 is SGHNT, CDR2 YYREEE, per germline (reference sequence). The CDR3 coding sequence is TGTGCCAGCAGCGAGGCAGGGGTTTTCTACGAGCAGTACTTC. This gives the protein CASSEAGVFYEQYF. Full variable domain (remainder filled in from reference TRBV5-4 and TRBJ2-7): ETGVTQSPTHLIKTRGQQVTLRCSSQSGHNTVSWYQQALGQGPQFIFQYYREEENGRGNFPPRFSGLQFPNYSSELNVNALELDDSALYLCASSEAGVFYEQYFGPGTRLTVT.

The chain combines TRBV7-8 with TRBJ2-5, with 7 bases lining up with TRBD2. CDR1 and CDR2 (germline): SGHVS, FQNEAQ. The trim removed 6 bases at V and 5 bases at J, leaving 0 bases unmatched. The CDR3 runs 11 residues. DNA for the CDR3: TGTGCCAGCAGGGGGGGGGAGACCCAGTACTTC. Amino acid sequence: CASRGGETQYF. Based on the CDR3 plus reference TRBV7-8 and TRBJ2-5, the full variable domain is GAGVSQSPRYKVAKRGQDVALRCDPISGHVSLFWYQQALGQGPEFLTYFQNEAQLDKSGLPSDRFFAERPEGSVSTLKIQRTQQEDSAVYLCASRGGETQYFGPGTRLLVL.

The chain is built from TRBV6-5 and TRBJ2-7; D is possibly TRBD1 (6 bases). Between the trimmed V and J ends, which lost 5 bases and 2 bases, there was a span of 16 bases. There are 15 residues in the CDR3. Germline assignment: CDR1 MNHEY and CDR2 SVGAGI. DNA for the CDR3: TGTGCCAGCAGTCCCCCCTCTGGGGGCACCTACGAGCAGTACTTC. Translating gives CASSPPSGGTYEQYF.

This clone is a singleton in its sample. This chain joins TRBV30 and TRBJ2-7; 9 bases align to TRBD1. Trimming cost V 4 bases and J 3 bases; bases outside gene matches: 7. Germline values: CDR1 GTSNPN, CDR2 SVGIG (reference sequence). The CDR3 contains 14 residues. The CDR3 is CAWTPDRGVYEQYF. CDR3 coding DNA: TGTGCCTGGACCCCGGACAGGGGAGTCTACGAGCAGTACTTC.

The V call is TRBV7-8, the J call TRBJ2-5; D gene unclear. Germline-derived CDR1 and CDR2 are SGHVS and FQNEAQ. The length of the CDR3 is 14 residues. Trimming left V 1 base short and J 5 bases short, with 11 bases between. The CDR3 loop reads CASSLVGRPETQYF. DNA for the CDR3: TGTGCCAGCAGCTTAGTTGGCCGTCCGGAGACCCAGTACTTC.

V and J are TRBV28 and TRBJ1-2, with 8 bases that match TRBD1. This CDR3 contains 18 residues. Germline values: CDR1 MDHEN, CDR2 SYDVKM. V shed 7 bases, J shed 1 base, and the junction held 17 bases outside the gene matches. The chain's CDR3 is CASKKSGGTGYLNYGYTF. In DNA form, the CDR3 reads TGTGCCAGCAAAAAAAGTGGAGGGACAGGTTATCTTAACTATGGCTACACCTTC.

The J gene is TRBJ1-2, the V gene TRBV5-1, with 7 bases matching TRBD1. Germline CDR1 and CDR2: SGHRS and YFSETQ. The CDR3 runs to 13 residues. With 8 bases clipped from V and 4 bases from J, the junction kept 8 bases outside the gene matches. CDR3 loop: CASGRDSIYGYTF. As DNA, the CDR3 is TGCGCCAGTGGTCGGGACAGTATCTATGGCTACACCTTC.

The rearrangement joins TRBV9 to TRBJ2-2, with D maybe TRBD2 (6 bases). Germline CDR1 and CDR2: SGDLS and YYNGEE. CDR3 length: 14 amino acids. V was pared by 1 base and J by 6 bases, with 10 bases between. The CDR3 loop reads CASSVTSNAGELFF. As DNA, the CDR3 is TGTGCCAGCAGCGTAACTAGCAACGCCGGGGAGCTGTTTTTT.

This chain joins TRBV7-2 and TRBJ2-5, with D possibly being TRBD1 (6 bases). CDR1 and CDR2 from the germline V gene are SGHTA and FQGNSA. The CDR3 is 18 amino acids. V lost 4 bases and J 4 bases, leaving 25 bases between the germline ends. CDR3 residues: CASSSPSGAQGRGETQYF. CDR3 bases: TGTGCCAGCAGCTCACCCTCTGGGGCACAGGGCAGGGGAGAGACCCAGTACTTC.

V is TRBV11-2 and J is TRBJ2-3, with a weak D call TRBD2 (7 bases). V was cut by 5 bases and J by 8 bases, with 14 bases left in between. The CDR3 is 13 residues long. CDR1 SGHAT and CDR2 FQNNGV come from the germline V gene. This chain's CDR3 is CASSPGGRGTQYF. CDR3 DNA sequence: TGTGCCAGCAGCCCCGGGGGGCGTGGTACGCAGTATTTT.

This clone was seen more than once but under ten times. The rearrangement links TRBV7-9 to TRBJ1-4, with TRBD1 as a possible D gene (5 bases). Germline lookup yields CDR1 SEHNR and CDR2 FQNEAQ (reference sequence). The V end was cut by 5 bases, the J end by 7 bases, with 17 bases between. This CDR3 comprises 15 residues. Here the CDR3 DNA reads TGTGCCAGCAGCCGAGCGGGGACCTCTGGTGAAAAACTGTTTTTT. Amino acid sequence: CASSRAGTSGEKLFF.

The rearrangement uses TRBV11-2 and TRBJ2-7; 9 bases are shared with TRBD1. V shed 5 bases and J 7 bases; nucleotides not matched to a gene: 12. This CDR3 comprises 15 residues. Germline values: CDR1 SGHAT, CDR2 FQNNGV. CDR3 nucleotides: TGTGCCAGCAGCAAGACCGGGACAGGGCCGAGTGAGCAGTACTTC. Translated, it gives CASSKTGTGPSEQYF.

This clone was recorded once. CDR3 sequence reads: CASSYKPSGNTIYF. The DNA for the CDR3 is TGTGCCAGCAGTTACAAGCCATCTGGAAACACCATATATTTT. The chain is built from TRBV6-5 and TRBJ1-3; no firm D call. The germline gives CDR1 MNHEY, CDR2 SVGAGI. The CDR3 is 14 amino acids. Trimming pared 2 bases from V and 1 base from J, leaving 6 bases between.

The V call is TRBV25-1, the J call TRBJ2-7; 8 nucleotides match TRBD1. After removal of 6 bases from V and 4 bases from J, the junction contained 5 bases not matched to a gene. The CDR3 loop spans 13 amino acids. Germline loops: CDR1 MGHDK, CDR2 SYGVNS. CDR3 sequence reads: CASRSQGAYEQYF. CDR3 in DNA: TGTGCCAGCAGGAGCCAGGGGGCGTACGAGCAGTACTTC.

This clone came up once. The rearrangement joins TRBV6-5 to TRBJ2-7, with D maybe TRBD1 (6 bases). Between the trimmed V and J ends, which lost 2 bases and 1 base, there was a span of 12 bases. Germline V CDR1 and CDR2: MNHEY, SVGAGI. The CDR3 length is 15 residues. The CDR3 here is CASSYGRQVSYEQYF. CDR3 nucleotides: TGTGCCAGCAGTTACGGGAGACAGGTTTCCTACGAGCAGTACTTC.

The table lists this clone with a few counts. The genes are TRBV5-5 and TRBJ1-6; the D gene is possibly TRBD1 (5 bases). Per the germline V gene, CDR1 is SGHKS and CDR2 is YYEKEE (reference sequence). This CDR3 has 16 amino acids. Trimming took 4 bases from V and 0 from J, leaving 11 bases between them. The CDR3 loop is CASSLIDSSYNSPLHF. In DNA form, the CDR3 reads TGTGCCAGCAGCCTTATTGACAGCTCCTATAATTCACCCCTCCACTTT.

This chain connects TRBV11-2 to TRBJ2-3; 8 bases align to TRBD2. V shed 6 bases and J 0 bases; nucleotides not matched to a gene: 8. The CDR3 totals 16 residues. Germline CDR1 SGHAT, CDR2 FQNNGV. The chain's CDR3 is CASRYTSGTSTDTQYF. The CDR3, as DNA: TGTGCCAGCAGGTATACTAGCGGCACTAGCACAGATACGCAGTATTTT. Full variable domain (missing parts from reference TRBV11-2 and TRBJ2-3): EAGVAQSPRYKIIEKRQSVAFWCNPISGHATLYWYQQILGQGPKLLIQFQNNGVVDDSQLPKDRFSAERLKGVDSTLKIQPAKLEDSAVYLCASRYTSGTSTDTQYFGPGTRLTVL.

This clone has only one observation. V gene TRBV5-6 combines with J gene TRBJ2-1; weak D call: TRBD2 (6 bases). The length of the CDR3 is 14 residues. CDR1 and CDR2 (germline): SGHDT, YYEEEE. Trimming left V 3 bases short and J 4 bases short, with 11 bases between. CDR3 sequence reads: CASSSRRGYNEQFF. CDR3 sequence (DNA): TGTGCCAGCAGCTCTAGGAGGGGTTACAATGAGCAGTTCTTC.

This rearrangement joins TRBV4-1 to TRBJ1-3; weak D call: TRBD1 (6 bases). Trimming took 4 bases from V and 1 from J, leaving 14 bases between them. There are 16 residues in the CDR3. Germline CDR1 and CDR2: MGHRA and YSYEKL. Here the CDR3 reads CASSLSTGSSGNTIYF. The CDR3 coding sequence is TGCGCCAGCAGCCTTTCCACAGGGTCTTCTGGAAACACCATATATTTT.

A single count supports this clone. The J gene is TRBJ1-1, the V gene TRBV20-1, with D possibly matching TRBD1 (6 bases). The CDR3 extends over 15 amino acids. The V gene's germline CDR1 is DFQATT and CDR2 SNEGSKA (reference sequence). V dropped 3 bases and J dropped 5 bases, with 19 bases sitting between them. CDR3 amino acids: CSASSELGGDTEAFF. In nucleotides, the CDR3 is TGCAGTGCTAGTTCAGAATTAGGGGGTGATACTGAAGCTTTCTTT.

The rearrangement uses TRBV25-1 and TRBJ2-7, with 7 positions matching TRBD1. Germline assignment: CDR1 MGHDK and CDR2 SYGVNS. V was clipped by 3 bases and J by 6 bases; unmatched bases: 11. The CDR3 spans 15 residues. The CDR3 nucleotides read TGTGCCAGCAGTGACCGAACAGGGGTAGGTTCCGAGCAGTACTTC. Its protein product is CASSDRTGVGSEQYF.